The 16 T cell receptor beta chains below were found in one sample sequenced in a study of control samples from healthy donors and cancer patients. Repertoires were generated with immunoSEQ multiplex PCR, while TCRdb's copy carries only in-frame clones and drops some. Counted here are 70,000 to 90,000 clones, around 94% occurring once; the ten biggest clones make up approximately 6%. The sequencing sample was made of blood. The receptors come from a middle-aged woman in good health.

The gene calls are TRBV6-7 and TRBJ1-3, with 7 positions matching TRBD1. TRBV6-7 is filed as an ORF, its function uncertain. The CDR3 sequence is 15 residues long. The J segment lost 2 bases and the V segment lost 2 bases, leaving 3 bases of the junction unmatched. Here the CDR3 reads CASSYPGTAGNTIYF. The CDR3 nucleotides read TGTGCCAGCAGTTACCCGGGGACAGCTGGAAACACCATATATTTT.

The chain combines TRBV27 with TRBJ2-3, with 9 nucleotides matching TRBD2. The CDR3 extends over 19 amino acids. CDR1 is MNHEY, CDR2 SMNVEV, per germline (reference sequence). V shed 3 bases, J shed 2 bases, and the junction held 15 bases outside the gene matches. CDR3 DNA: TGTGCCAGCAGTTTTATGTGGACCGCGGGGGGGACACTCACAGATACGCAGTATTTT. It specifies CASSFMWTAGGTLTDTQYF.

This clone has only one observation. The rearrangement uses TRBV24-1 and TRBJ2-5; tentative D call: TRBD1 (6 bases). V lost 4 bases to trimming and J lost 2 bases, with 13 bases between them. There are 15 residues in the CDR3. Germline assignment: CDR1 KGHDR and CDR2 SFDVKD. CDR3 DNA: TGTGCCACCAGTGACCCCGGACAGATACAAGAGACCCAGTACTTC. Its translation: CATSDPGQIQETQYF.

The V and J genes are TRBV7-6 and TRBJ2-1; D is unclear. The CDR3 totals 11 residues. Trimming took 3 bases from V and 7 from J, leaving 4 bases between them. CDR1 is SGHVS and CDR2 is FNYEAQ in the germline V gene. CDR3 bases: TGTGCCAGCAGCTTGGGAAATGAGCAGTTCTTC. This gives the protein CASSLGNEQFF.

This clone was seen just once. The gene calls are TRBV12-3 or TRBV12-4 and TRBJ2-5; 8 positions match TRBD1. V gave up 10 bases and J gave up 2 bases; unmatched junction bases: 6. The CDR3 has 13 amino acids. The CDR3 DNA reads as TGTGCCATACGACAGGGGACTCAAGAGACCCAGTACTTC. This codes for CAIRQGTQETQYF.

This chain uses TRBV19 with TRBJ1-1; 8 bases are a match to TRBD1. With V trimmed by 9 bases and J by 1 base, 1 base remained unmatched. Germline V gene lookup returns CDR1 LNHDA and CDR2 SQIVND (reference sequence). The length of the CDR3 is 12 residues. The CDR3 DNA is TGTGCCAGCGGACAGGGGAACACTGAAGCTTTCTTT. This translates into CASGQGNTEAFF.

The genes are TRBV18 and TRBJ1-4; D is uncertain. CDR1 is KGHSH, CDR2 LQKENI, per germline. Trimming shortened V by 6 bases and J by 3 bases, and 11 bases separated the two germline ends. The CDR3 loop spans 14 amino acids. The CDR3 is CASSASVANEKLFF. The CDR3 DNA reads TGTGCCAGCTCGGCGTCTGTGGCTAATGAAAAACTGTTTTTT.

This chain uses TRBV10-2 with TRBJ1-6; D ambiguous. Germline CDR1 and CDR2: WSHSY and SAAADI. This CDR3 comprises 15 residues. Trimming removed 2 bases from V and 3 bases from J, with 8 bases in between. Here the CDR3 DNA reads TGCGCCAGCAGTGAGGTTGGGTTCTATAATTCACCCCTCCACTTT. The encoded protein is CASSEVGFYNSPLHF.

The chain carries TRBV2 and TRBJ2-3; D is undetermined. The CDR3 totals 12 residues. V was trimmed by 7 bases and J by 2 bases, leaving 7 bases between them. CDR1 and CDR2 (germline): SNHLY, FYNNEI. As DNA, the CDR3 is TGTGCCAGCATCTTATACACAGATACGCAGTATTTT. Translated: CASILYTDTQYF.

The rearrangement uses TRBV12-3 or TRBV12-4 and TRBJ2-3; TRBD2 is a possible D gene (5 bases). The CDR3 is 13 amino acids. The ends were cut back, 6 bases at V and 5 bases at J, with 12 bases in the middle. The CDR3 bases are TGTGCCAGCAGCTCTAGCTCAAGAGATACGCAGTATTTT. Translating gives CASSSSSRDTQYF.

In nucleotides, the CDR3 is TGTGCCAGCAGTTTATTTCTAATAACAGACAGGGCCTCCTACAATGAGCAGTTCTTC. Translation gives CASSLFLITDRASYNEQFF. The chain carries TRBV27 and TRBJ2-1, with 7 bases aligning to TRBD1. Trimming took 1 base from V and 0 from J; bases not matched to a gene: 12. Germline values: CDR1 MNHEY, CDR2 SMNVEV (reference sequence). The CDR3 runs to 19 residues.

This clone was found a few times. The chain recombines TRBV5-8 with TRBJ1-2, with D maybe TRBD1 (5 bases). This CDR3 is 15 amino acids long. Germline V lookup: CDR1 SGHTS, CDR2 YDEGEE. With 6 bases removed from V and 4 bases from J, the gap between germline ends came to 19 bases. Here the CDR3 reads CASTPRGGYGYGYTF. CDR3 sequence (DNA): TGTGCCAGCACCCCTCGGGGGGGATATGGCTATGGCTACACCTTC.

V and J are TRBV6-5 and TRBJ1-2, with unresolved D. From germline, CDR1 is MNHEY and CDR2 SVGAGI. This CDR3 spans 13 amino acids. Trimming stripped 8 bases from V and 2 bases from J, with 12 bases between. The CDR3 loop reads CASSTSGNYGYTF. In nucleotides, the CDR3 is TGTGCCAGCTCAACCTCCGGAAACTATGGCTACACCTTC.

The V call is TRBV5-4, the J call TRBJ2-2; 15 bases fit TRBD2. This CDR3 contains 17 residues. J gave up 2 bases and V 5 bases, and 4 bases lay outside the gene matches. CDR1 SGHNT and CDR2 YYREEE come from the germline V gene (reference sequence). The CDR3 here is CASRSGLAGGNTGELFF. The CDR3 DNA sequence: TGTGCCAGCAGGTCGGGACTAGCGGGGGGCAACACCGGGGAGCTGTTTTTT.

The genes are TRBV6-5 and TRBJ2-3; 11 nucleotides agree with TRBD1. The germline V gene has CDR1 MNHEY and CDR2 SVGAGI. V was pared by 6 bases and J by 2 bases, with 4 bases of the junction left unmatched. The CDR3 has 15 residues. The CDR3 DNA follows: TGTGCCAGCAGCAGGACAGGGGGCCACACAGATACGCAGTATTTT. Its protein is CASSRTGGHTDTQYF.

This rearrangement joins TRBV6-5 to TRBJ1-5; D is undetermined. V shed 6 bases and J shed 3 bases, with 6 bases lying between them. This CDR3 spans 12 amino acids. CDR1 and CDR2 (germline): MNHEY, SVGAGI. CDR3 sequence reads: CASSHHNQPQHF. The DNA for the CDR3 is TGTGCCAGCAGCCACCACAATCAGCCCCAGCATTTT.